This T cell receptor beta chain was captured by sequencing in a study of CD8 T cells in Susac syndrome. Random hexamers were used to reverse transcribe the RNA input (roughly 0.5 to 1 ug). TCRdb recomputed calls from the immunoSEQ multiplex PCR reads with MiXCR, one row per CDR3 protein. The sample includes 120,000 to 150,000 distinct CDR3 sequences, around 95% of them seen just once. V lost 6 bases and J 6 bases, leaving 18 bases between the germline ends. The CDR3 is made up of 14 amino acids. This chain connects TRBV12-3 or TRBV12-4 to TRBJ2-7; D not certain. This receptor was identified in a human donor with Susac syndrome. Sequencing input: CD4+ T cells from PBMCs. DNA of the CDR3: TGTGCCAGCAGCCTCACCCCTGGGGTCCGCGAGCAGTACTTC. Protein product: CASSLTPGVREQYF.